Following are 24 T cell receptor beta chains from one sample sequenced in a study of neoadjuvant anti-PD-1 for oral cavity cancer. Clones were sequenced by immunoSEQ multiplex PCR, and TCRdb holds only the in-frame ones, with some missing. The table shows roughly 14,000 clones, with about 70% occurring only once. This specimen consisted of PBMCs, obtained before nivolumab (anti-PD-1) treatment. All receptors derive from a person between 40 and 80 years old with oral cavity squamous cell carcinoma.

This clone has only a few counts. The chain carries TRBV2 and TRBJ1-6; possible D gene TRBD1, 6 bases. CDR3 length equals 16 residues. The germline V and J ends were trimmed by 6 bases and 2 bases, with 14 bases remaining between them. Germline CDR1 reads SNHLY; CDR2 reads FYNNEI. The CDR3 DNA reads TGTGCCAGCAGGGGACAACCCTTTACCTATAATTCACCCCTCCACTTT. Protein: CASRGQPFTYNSPLHF.

V is TRBV25-1 and J is TRBJ1-5; weak D call: TRBD1 (5 bases). Trimming cost V 4 bases and J 3 bases, with 7 bases left between them. The CDR3 runs to 13 residues. Germline V gene data show CDR1 as MGHDK and CDR2 as SYGVNS. The CDR3 sequence: CASSGQNNQPQHF. The DNA for the CDR3 is TGTGCCAGCAGTGGACAGAACAATCAGCCCCAGCATTTT.

J is TRBJ2-7 and V is TRBV7-2; 7 nucleotides align to TRBD1. The CDR3 is 16 residues long. Germline loops: CDR1 SGHTA, CDR2 FQGNSA. V shed 1 base, J shed 7 bases, and the junction held 13 bases outside the gene matches. The CDR3 DNA reads TGTGCCAGCAGCTTAGAGGGGGACAGACCCCGTATGGAGCAGTACTTC. Its protein product is CASSLEGDRPRMEQYF. The whole variable domain, remainder taken from reference TRBV7-2 and TRBJ2-7, is GAGVSQSPSNKVTEKGKDVELRCDPISGHTALYWYRQSLGQGLEFLIYFQGNSAPDKSGLPSDRFSAERTGGSVSTLTIQRTQQEDSAVYLCASSLEGDRPRMEQYFGPGTRLTVT.

This clone was recorded a few times. The rearrangement links TRBV5-3 to TRBJ1-1, with D perhaps TRBD1 (5 bases). Being an ORF, TRBV5-3 has a function that is uncertain. The CDR3 has 14 residues. Trimming left V 2 bases short and J 0 bases short, with 8 bases between. The CDR3 spells CARSFRQMNTEAFF. Written as DNA, the CDR3 is TGTGCCAGAAGCTTCCGACAGATGAACACTGAAGCTTTCTTT.

The rearrangement joins TRBV25-1 to TRBJ1-1; weak D call: TRBD1 (5 bases). The V end lost 5 bases, the J end lost 3 bases, and 13 bases lay between the germline ends. Germline lookup yields CDR1 MGHDK and CDR2 SYGVNS. The CDR3 covers 14 residues. CDR3 in amino acids: CASSWSGRDTEAFF. The CDR3 bases are TGTGCCAGCAGTTGGTCAGGGAGGGACACTGAAGCTTTCTTT.

V is TRBV28 and J is TRBJ2-5; 7 nucleotides agree with TRBD1. CDR1 and CDR2 (germline): MDHEN, SYDVKM. The CDR3 totals 16 residues. V was clipped by 2 bases and J by 2 bases; unmatched bases: 8. The CDR3 reads CASSLLRGQSQETQYF. CDR3 nucleotides: TGTGCCAGCAGTTTACTTAGGGGACAGTCTCAAGAGACCCAGTACTTC. Looking up the rest from reference TRBV28 and TRBJ2-5 gives the full variable domain: DVKVTQSSRYLVKRTGEKVFLECVQDMDHENMFWYRQDPGLGLRLIYFSYDVKMKEKGDIPEGYSVSREKKERFSLILESASTNQTSMYLCASSLLRGQSQETQYFGPGTRLLVL.

The chain recombines TRBV2 with TRBJ1-6, with TRBD1 matching over 7 bases. Per the germline V gene, CDR1 is SNHLY and CDR2 is FYNNEI. The V and J ends lost 5 bases and 10 bases, in that order; junction bases with no gene match: 8. The CDR3 has 14 amino acids. The CDR3 loop is CASSLQGKVSPLHF. In DNA form, the CDR3 reads TGTGCCAGCAGTCTACAGGGGAAAGTATCACCCCTCCACTTT.

The chain employs TRBV5-1 and TRBJ2-5; D perhaps matches TRBD1 (6 bases). Germline CDR1 SGHRS, CDR2 YFSETQ. V dropped 3 bases and J dropped 3 bases, with 15 bases sitting between them. The CDR3 runs to 15 residues. The CDR3 here is CASSYYRVEKETQYF. Here the CDR3 DNA reads TGCGCCAGCAGCTATTACAGGGTTGAGAAAGAGACCCAGTACTTC.

This clone was found a few times. J is TRBJ2-1 and V is TRBV10-2, with D perhaps assigned TRBD1 or TRBD2 (5 bases each). V lost 4 bases and J lost 7, with 11 bases in between. CDR1 WSHSY and CDR2 SAAADI come from the germline V gene. This CDR3 spans 13 amino acids. This CDR3 is CASSALGANEQFF. CDR3 in DNA: TGCGCCAGCAGTGCCCTCGGGGCGAATGAGCAGTTCTTC.

V and J are TRBV15 and TRBJ1-4; no definite D call. Trimming left V 3 bases short and J 7 bases short, with 9 bases between. Germline V gene lookup returns CDR1 LNHNV and CDR2 YYDKDF (reference sequence). CDR3 length: 13 amino acids. The CDR3 loop reads CATSSWTSEKLFF. As DNA, the CDR3 is TGTGCCACCAGCAGCTGGACGTCTGAAAAACTGTTTTTT.

The chain joins TRBV7-2 to TRBJ2-5, with D perhaps matching TRBD2 (5 bases). The CDR3 is 14 residues long. CDR1 is SGHTA, CDR2 FQGNSA, per germline. V was trimmed by 0 bases and J by 5 bases, leaving 10 bases between them. The CDR3 bases are TGTGCCAGCAGCTTAGCGGGGAGAAGGGAGACCCAGTACTTC. This codes for CASSLAGRRETQYF.

This clone was seen a single time. J is TRBJ2-1 and V is TRBV9, with TRBD2 matching 7 bases. Germline lookup yields CDR1 SGDLS and CDR2 YYNGEE. J was trimmed by 7 bases and V by 4 bases; bases with no gene match: 11. This CDR3 spans 15 amino acids. The DNA of the CDR3 is TGTGCCAGCAGCTCCCGACTAGCTAGTGGGAATGAGCAGTTCTTC. This gives the protein CASSSRLASGNEQFF.

J is TRBJ2-2 and V is TRBV15, with a weak D call TRBD2 (5 bases). The CDR3 length is 18 residues. The germline V gene encodes CDR1 LNHNV and CDR2 YYDKDF (reference sequence). Trimming removed 0 bases at V and 4 bases at J, with 18 bases between. The DNA for the CDR3 is TGTGCCACCAGCAGAGATTCGGGCACTAGGTATGGCACCGGGGAGCTGTTTTTT. Translating it yields CATSRDSGTRYGTGELFF. Filled out from reference TRBV15 and TRBJ2-2, the complete variable domain reads DAMVIQNPRYQVTQFGKPVTLSCSQTLNHNVMYWYQQKSSQAPKLLFHYYDKDFNNEADTPDNFQSRRPNTSFCFLDIRSPGLGDTAMYLCATSRDSGTRYGTGELFFGEGSRLTVL.

V and J are TRBV21-1 and TRBJ1-1; the DNA was not used to check the table's D call, TRBD1. TRBV21-1 is given as a pseudogene. The CDR3 is 13 residues long. This CDR3 is CASSRTEDTEAFF. For the CDR3, the DNA is TGTGCCAGCTCACGGACAGAGGACACTGAAGCTTTCTTT.

This clone was counted a few times. V gene TRBV2 combines with J gene TRBJ1-1; TRBD1 matches at 7 bases. The junction had 6 bases not matched to a gene; V was cut back by 4 bases and J by 4 bases. CDR1 and CDR2 (germline): SNHLY, FYNNEI. CDR3 length equals 14 residues. Here the CDR3 reads CASSAGQDSTEAFF. The CDR3 DNA sequence: TGTGCCAGCAGTGCTGGACAGGACAGCACTGAAGCTTTCTTT.

This rearrangement joins TRBV5-6 to TRBJ1-1; 7 nucleotides align to TRBD1. The CDR3 consists of 16 residues. V was clipped by 2 bases and J by 1 base; unmatched bases: 8. CDR1 is SGHDT and CDR2 is YYEEEE in the germline V gene. The CDR3: CASSFTGVGGNTEAFF. CDR3 nucleotides: TGTGCCAGCAGCTTTACAGGGGTCGGTGGGAACACTGAAGCTTTCTTT. Supplemented by reference TRBV5-6 and TRBJ1-1, the full variable domain reads DAGVTQSPTHLIKTRGQQVTLRCSPKSGHDTVSWYQQALGQGPQFIFQYYEEEERQRGNFPDRFSGHQFPNYSSELNVNALLLGDSALYLCASSFTGVGGNTEAFFGQGTRLTVV.

The CDR3 reads CASSVISGGYTEAFF. In DNA form, the CDR3 reads TGTGCCAGCAGCGTAATATCGGGGGGGTACACTGAAGCTTTCTTT. This chain connects TRBV9 to TRBJ1-1, with D perhaps matching TRBD1 (5 bases). V was shortened by 1 base and J by 3 bases, with 13 bases between the two germline ends. The CDR3 extends over 15 amino acids. CDR1 and CDR2 (germline): SGDLS, YYNGEE.

The CDR3 sequence is CAWTGTGDSPLHF. The CDR3 nucleotides read TGTGCCTGGACCGGGACAGGGGATTCACCCCTCCACTTT. The gene calls are TRBV30 and TRBJ1-6; 10 bases agree with TRBD1. J was trimmed by 8 bases and V by 4 bases; bases with no gene match: 2. Germline V gene lookup returns CDR1 GTSNPN and CDR2 SVGIG (reference sequence). The CDR3 covers 13 residues.

The chain is built from TRBV6-5 and TRBJ2-3, with unresolved D. This CDR3 is 16 amino acids long. Germline assignment: CDR1 MNHEY and CDR2 SVGAGI. Trimming pared 2 bases from V and 0 bases from J, leaving 12 bases between. CDR3 bases: TGTGCCAGCAGTTACCTTCGCCCTATAAGCACAGATACGCAGTATTTT. As protein: CASSYLRPISTDTQYF.

In this sample, this clone turned up a few times. The chain has TRBV19 and TRBJ1-5; possibly TRBD1 for D (5 bases). Germline-derived CDR1 and CDR2 are LNHDA and SQIVND (reference sequence). V was shortened by 9 bases and J by 2 bases, with 20 bases between the two germline ends. The CDR3 runs to 16 residues. Here the CDR3 DNA reads TGTGCCAGCTCTAAGGCGGATATAGGGGGCAATCAGCCCCAGCATTTT. Protein sequence: CASSKADIGGNQPQHF.

This chain connects TRBV16 to TRBJ2-7, with 9 bases matching TRBD2. The CDR3 consists of 15 residues. J was trimmed by 6 bases and V by 1 base; bases with no gene match: 7. Germline V gives CDR1 KGHSY, CDR2 FQNENV. The CDR3 sequence is CASSQLRTSGFEQYF. The CDR3 coding sequence is TGTGCCAGCAGCCAATTGAGAACTAGCGGGTTCGAGCAGTACTTC.

The chain uses TRBV4-1 and TRBJ1-5; 8 bases are a match to TRBD1. The V and J ends lost 1 base and 6 bases, in that order; junction bases with no gene match: 5. This CDR3 has 15 amino acids. CDR1 MGHRA and CDR2 YSYEKL come from the germline V gene. CDR3: CASSQGAGGIQPQHF. The CDR3 bases are TGCGCCAGCAGCCAAGGAGCAGGGGGCATTCAGCCCCAGCATTTT.

The rearrangement links TRBV7-9 to TRBJ2-3; unclear D gene. This CDR3 is 15 amino acids long. V lost 5 bases and J lost 0, with 12 bases in between. Per germline, CDR1 SEHNR and CDR2 FQNEAQ (reference sequence). CDR3 protein: CASSAPVGSTDTQYF. DNA of the CDR3: TGTGCCAGCAGCGCCCCGGTGGGGAGCACAGATACGCAGTATTTT.

The V call is TRBV7-9, the J call TRBJ2-1, with 7 bases aligning to TRBD2. Germline values: CDR1 SEHNR, CDR2 FQNEAQ (reference sequence). The V segment lost 4 bases and the J segment 0 bases; nucleotides outside the gene matches: 6. This CDR3 contains 16 residues. The CDR3 loop reads CASSSGRRSSYNEQFF. Here the CDR3 DNA reads TGTGCCAGCAGCTCCGGGAGGCGAAGCTCCTACAATGAGCAGTTCTTC.